This TCR beta chain was identified in a study of T-cell memory formation after mild COVID-19. Study-level points and caveats: CD4+ contracting clones were found mainly in CM and EM, and CD8+ ones in EMRA.

Using its own MiXCR run on the 5' RACE reads, TCRdb lists one record per CDR3 protein. The sample includes around 340,000 distinct CDR3 sequences, 10% to 15% seen only once; the top ten take around a fifth. About this clonotype itself: Its antigen remains unknown.

Germline V gene lookup returns CDR1 SGHTA and CDR2 FQGNSA. The CDR3 is made up of 15 amino acids. Trimming stripped 2 bases from V and 2 bases from J, with 10 bases between. The chain recombines TRBV7-2 with TRBJ1-5; unclear D gene. This clonotype originated in a man aged 18 to 29 who had mild COVID-19 (a few samples of this study predate the infection). Cell type and time point are not known. Sequencing used PBMCs or a T cell subset sorted from them (not recorded which). The CDR3, as DNA: TGTGCCAGCAGCTTAACTGCGACGGGCAATCAGCCCCAGCATTTT. This sequence encodes CASSLTATGNQPQHF.